One and the same sample provided the 8 T cell receptor beta chains below, sequenced in a study of blood T cells in healthy people across ages (dated by TCRdb to the mid-2010s). Library preparation used 5' RACE. TCRdb names Illumina HiSeq 2500 as the instrument used. A second PCR of roughly 7 to 12 cycles was performed with a sample-barcoded 5' primer and a J-beta primer mix. TCRdb trimmed the raw reads at Q25, called clones with MiXCR and kept productive beta chains. CDR3 protein duplicates are merged, each entry listing the most common genes and DNA. Present in this sample are about 1,400,000 distinct CDR3 sequences, 59% of which were seen just once. Of the sample, 6.7% is held by the ten largest clones. The sequencing sample was made of blood. All receptors derive from a young man in good health.

V is TRBV6-9 and J is TRBJ2-3; 7 positions match TRBD2. The CDR3 runs 19 residues. CDR1 is MNHGY and CDR2 is SVAAGI in the germline V gene. After removal of 11 bases from V and 3 bases from J, the junction contained 26 bases not matched to a gene. This CDR3 reads CAAHDPPSRDYHFTDTQYF. The CDR3 region has the DNA TGTGCCGCACACGATCCACCGTCCCGGGACTACCATTTTACAGATACGCAGTATTTT.

This chain joins TRBV9 and TRBJ1-2; 9 bases match TRBD1. Germline-derived CDR1 and CDR2 are SGDLS and YYNGEE. Trimming cost V 1 base and J 5 bases; bases outside gene matches: 12. The CDR3 has 17 residues. The CDR3 spells CASSVHTGGEMKYGYTF. DNA for the CDR3: TGTGCCAGCAGCGTACACACAGGGGGCGAAATGAAGTATGGCTACACCTTC. The complete variable domain, with remaining parts taken from reference TRBV9 and TRBJ1-2, reads DSGVTQTPKHLITATGQRVTLRCSPRSGDLSVYWYQQSLDQGLQFLIQYYNGEERAKGNILERFSAQQFPDLHSELNLSSLELGDSALYFCASSVHTGGEMKYGYTFGSGTRLTVV.

This clonotype was picked up a small number of times. The rearrangement links TRBV27 to TRBJ2-7, with a weak D call TRBD1 (6 bases). The germline V gene has CDR1 MNHEY and CDR2 SMNVEV (reference sequence). The CDR3 runs 14 residues. V lost 5 bases and J 4 bases, leaving 15 bases between the germline ends. CDR3 coding DNA: TGTGCCAGCAGTAGGTGGACAGCCACTTACGAGCAGTACTTC. Translating it yields CASSRWTATYEQYF.

The CDR3 sequence: CSVERANSYNEQYF. CDR3 nucleotides: TGCAGCGTTGAGCGGGCAAACTCCTACAATGAGCAGTACTTC. The gene calls are TRBV29-1 and TRBJ2-1; the D gene is possibly TRBD2 (5 bases). The end of the DNA is better explained by TRBJ2-7, so the J call may be wrong. Germline V CDR1 and CDR2: SQVTM, ANQGSEA. The CDR3 consists of 14 residues.

The CDR3: CASSPILEGETQYF. CDR3 nucleotides: TGTGCCAGCAGCCCCATATTGGAGGGAGAGACCCAGTACTTC. The chain couples TRBV4-2 to TRBJ2-5; TRBD2 might be the D (6 bases). CDR3 length equals 14 residues. Germline CDR1 LGHNA, CDR2 YNFKEQ. V was pared by 4 bases and J by 4 bases, with 13 bases between.

The table lists this clonotype with a few counts. This chain links TRBV20-1 with TRBJ1-2; D is unclear. CDR1 DFQATT and CDR2 SNEGSKA come from the germline V gene (reference sequence). The V gene lost 2 bases and the J gene lost 0 bases, with 10 bases spanning the gap. The CDR3 loop spans 14 amino acids. The CDR3 here is CSARYVSPNYGYTF. CDR3 DNA sequence: TGCAGTGCTAGATACGTATCCCCTAACTATGGCTACACCTTC.

The chain recombines TRBV12-3 or TRBV12-4 with TRBJ2-4; 7 bases map to TRBD1. The DNA end is a closer match to TRBJ2-7, so the J assignment may be wrong. CDR3 length: 13 amino acids. The CDR3 loop is CASSDNRGNEQYF. The CDR3 coding sequence is TGTGCCAGCAGTGACAACAGGGGAAACGAGCAGTACTTC.

The CDR3 nucleotides are TGTGCCACAAGAGGGGCGGTTCTCACAGATACGCAGTATTTT. Protein product: CATRGAVLTDTQYF. V usage is TRBV7-9 and J usage is TRBJ2-3; D tentatively reads TRBD1 or TRBD2 (5 bases each). V was shortened by 10 bases and J by 2 bases, with 16 bases between the two germline ends. The CDR3 sequence is 14 residues long. The germline CDR1 and CDR2 sequences are SEHNR and FQNEAQ (reference sequence).